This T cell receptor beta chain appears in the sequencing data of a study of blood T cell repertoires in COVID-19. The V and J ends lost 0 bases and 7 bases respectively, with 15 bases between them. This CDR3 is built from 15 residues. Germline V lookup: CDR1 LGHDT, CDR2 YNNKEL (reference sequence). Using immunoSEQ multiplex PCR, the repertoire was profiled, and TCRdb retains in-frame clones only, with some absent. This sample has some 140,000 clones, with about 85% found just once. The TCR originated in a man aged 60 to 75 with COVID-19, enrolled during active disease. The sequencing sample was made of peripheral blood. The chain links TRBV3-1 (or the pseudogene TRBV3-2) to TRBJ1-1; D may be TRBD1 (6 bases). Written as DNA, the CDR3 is TGTGCCAGCAGCCAAGAGGCAGGGGTTACCTATGAAGCTTTCTTT. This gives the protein CASSQEAGVTYEAFF.